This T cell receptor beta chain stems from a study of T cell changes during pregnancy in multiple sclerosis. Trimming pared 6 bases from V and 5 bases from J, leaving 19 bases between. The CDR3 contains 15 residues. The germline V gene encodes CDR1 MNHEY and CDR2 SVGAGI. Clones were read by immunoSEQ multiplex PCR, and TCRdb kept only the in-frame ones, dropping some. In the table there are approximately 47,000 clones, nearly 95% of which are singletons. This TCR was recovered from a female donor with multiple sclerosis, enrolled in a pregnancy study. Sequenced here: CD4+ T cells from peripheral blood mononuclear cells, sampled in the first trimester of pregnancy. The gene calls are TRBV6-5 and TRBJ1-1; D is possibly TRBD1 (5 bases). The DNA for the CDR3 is TGTGCCAGCAGCCCGCGGGGGGATTCGAGGACTGAAGCTTTCTTT. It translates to CASSPRGDSRTEAFF.